One sample yielded the 24 T cell receptor beta chains listed below, sequenced in a study of low-dose radiotherapy and immunotherapy resistance in tumors. Regarding time point: after trial treatment. As to treatment: LDRT plus nivolumab, ipilimumab, low-dose cyclophosphamide and aspirin (RACIN trial). With TRAV- and TRBV-specific primers, first-strand cDNA was made, covering the alpha and beta chains. TCR amplification ran roughly 20 PCR cycles using constant-region and V-primer adapter primers. MiXCR was run by TCRdb on the reads, yielding one entry per CDR3 protein. The sample carries roughly 38,000 distinct CDR3 sequences, roughly 20% recorded once. The specimen comprised PBMCs, sampled after low-dose radiotherapy plus immunotherapy. Receptors were obtained from a female donor with ovarian cancer.

The sample holds many counts of this clonotype. The V call is TRBV12-3 or TRBV12-4, the J call TRBJ2-3; D gene ambiguous. The CDR3 loop spans 15 amino acids. The ends were cut back, 4 bases at V and 2 bases at J, with 13 bases in the middle. The CDR3 DNA reads as TGTGCCAGCAGTTCGAACGATTACGTCACAGATACGCAGTATTTT. Amino acid sequence: CASSSNDYVTDTQYF.

Concerning this clonotype itself: With a far larger clone one base away, a read error is the likely cause. The chain links TRBV29-1 to TRBJ2-7; D unclear. Germline-derived CDR1 and CDR2 are SQVTM and ANQGSEA. V was clipped by 7 bases and J by 7 bases, with 26 bases between them. The CDR3 length is 15 residues. CDR3 DNA sequence: TGCAGCGGCCATACAAGACGCCATATGTACAATGAGCAGTACTTC. The encoded protein is CSGHTRRHMYNEQYF.

In its sample, this clonotype was seen once. The chain couples TRBV28 to TRBJ2-1; possibly TRBD2 for D (5 bases). The CDR3 consists of 15 residues. Trimming took 3 bases from V and 0 from J, leaving 9 bases between them. Germline-derived CDR1 and CDR2 are MDHEN and SYDVKM. Here the CDR3 DNA reads TGTGCCAGCAGTTTGCCGGGAAGCTCCTACAATGAGCAGTTCTTC. The encoded protein is CASSLPGSSYNEQFF.

This clonotype was found many times. This rearrangement joins TRBV4-1 to TRBJ1-1; 7 bases are shared with TRBD1. Germline V lookup: CDR1 MGHRA, CDR2 YSYEKL. The J segment lost 0 bases and the V segment lost 2 bases, leaving 9 bases of the junction unmatched. This CDR3 contains 17 residues. The CDR3 DNA reads as TGCGCCAGCAGCCAACCGACAGGGTCCCGAGTGAACACTGAAGCTTTCTTT. Its protein is CASSQPTGSRVNTEAFF.

This clonotype was counted many times. The chain carries TRBV12-3 or TRBV12-4 and TRBJ2-3, with TRBD2 matching over 8 bases. V trimming: 3 bases; J trimming: 0 bases; junction bases outside the gene matches: 2. The CDR3 totals 15 residues. CDR3 amino acids: CASSFTSGSTDTQYF. Here the CDR3 DNA reads TGTGCCAGCAGTTTCACTAGCGGAAGCACAGATACGCAGTATTTT.

This clonotype was observed many times. The V and J genes are TRBV12-3 or TRBV12-4 and TRBJ2-7; D uncertain. The CDR3 has 11 amino acids. V dropped 8 bases and J dropped 0 bases, with 5 bases sitting between them. The CDR3 sequence: CASALSYEQYF. The DNA for the CDR3 is TGTGCCAGCGCACTCTCCTACGAGCAGTACTTC.

This clonotype has just a few counts. This chain joins TRBV29-1 and TRBJ2-7, with D hard to call. CDR1 is SQVTM, CDR2 ANQGSEA, per germline. The V and J ends lost 4 bases and 0 bases respectively, with 7 bases between them. The length of the CDR3 is 12 residues. The CDR3 loop reads CSVGLNSYEQYF. The CDR3 nucleotides read TGCAGCGTTGGACTGAACTCCTACGAGCAGTACTTC.

This clonotype was counted many times. The chain joins TRBV11-2 to TRBJ2-7; possibly TRBD1 for D (6 bases). With 5 bases removed from V and 1 base from J, the gap between germline ends came to 9 bases. In germline, CDR1 is SGHAT, CDR2 FQNNGV. This CDR3 has 13 residues. CDR3 protein: CASSRTESYEQYF. The CDR3 DNA sequence: TGTGCCAGCAGCCGGACAGAGTCCTACGAGCAGTACTTC.

The table lists this clonotype with a few counts. The J gene is TRBJ2-7, the V gene TRBV5-4, with 7 bases matching TRBD2. V trimming: 4 bases; J trimming: 3 bases; junction bases outside the gene matches: 7. The CDR3 totals 14 residues. Looked up from germline, CDR1 is SGHNT and CDR2 is YYREEE (reference sequence). CDR3 nucleotide sequence: TGTGCCAGCAGCCCGGGGGGACTCGTCTACGAGCAGTACTTC. This encodes CASSPGGLVYEQYF.

This clonotype was recorded many times. The V gene is TRBV5-1, the J gene TRBJ2-6; D is perhaps TRBD1 (6 bases). The germline V and J ends were trimmed by 0 bases and 0 bases, with 10 bases remaining between them. The CDR3 has 17 residues. Per germline, CDR1 SGHRS and CDR2 YFSETQ. CDR3 coding DNA: TGCGCCAGCAGCTTGGGTGGACAGTACTCTGGGGCCAACGTCCTGACTTTC. This translates into CASSLGGQYSGANVLTF.

V usage is TRBV20-1 and J usage is TRBJ2-1; unclear D gene. The CDR3 sequence is 10 residues long. Germline V CDR1 and CDR2: DFQATT, SNEGSKA (reference sequence). V was cut by 3 bases and J by 5 bases, with 2 bases left in between. CDR3 region: CSARNNEQFF. CDR3 DNA sequence: TGCAGTGCTAGGAACAATGAGCAGTTCTTC.

This clonotype was recorded many times. The V call is TRBV25-1, the J call TRBJ2-1; TRBD1 or TRBD2 may be the D gene (5 bases each). The CDR3 is made up of 13 amino acids. The V and J ends lost 4 bases and 2 bases respectively, with 6 bases between them. CDR1 MGHDK and CDR2 SYGVNS come from the germline V gene. CDR3 amino acids: CASSVGAYNEQFF. In DNA, the CDR3 is TGTGCCAGCAGTGTGGGGGCCTACAATGAGCAGTTCTTC.

Notes on this clonotype: One base separates it from a far larger clone, so it is likely a read error. The chain employs TRBV5-1 and TRBJ2-1; D is perhaps TRBD1 or TRBD2 (5 bases each). The CDR3 has 14 residues. Germline V lookup: CDR1 SGHRS, CDR2 YFSETQ. The V end lost 0 bases, the J end lost 10 bases, and 14 bases lay between the germline ends. In nucleotides, the CDR3 is TGCGCCAGCAGCTTGGATGGGACCTCTTACGAGCAGTTCTTC. Translating it yields CASSLDGTSYEQFF.

This clonotype is deemed medium-sized. The gene calls are TRBV3-1 and TRBJ1-2; TRBD1 is a possible D gene (6 bases). The V gene's germline CDR1 is LGHDT and CDR2 YNNKEL (reference sequence). CDR3 length: 16 residues. V was trimmed by 4 bases and J by 7 bases, leaving 22 bases between them. CDR3 amino acids: CASSPLRGRWRRGYTF. CDR3 nucleotide sequence: TGTGCCAGCAGCCCGTTGCGGGGGCGGTGGAGACGTGGCTACACCTTC.

Many counts were recorded for this clonotype. The J gene is TRBJ1-5, the V gene TRBV7-2, with D maybe TRBD1 (5 bases). With 5 bases removed from V and 4 bases from J, the gap between germline ends came to 18 bases. Per the germline V gene, CDR1 is SGHTA and CDR2 is FQGNSA. The CDR3 is 16 residues long. The CDR3 region is CASSVLSGGLNQPQHF. In nucleotides, the CDR3 is TGTGCCAGCAGCGTGCTATCGGGGGGACTTAATCAGCCCCAGCATTTT.

Concerning this clonotype: A much larger clonotype is one base distant, so this may be a read error. The chain has TRBV24-1 and TRBJ2-7, with D possibly TRBD1 on 6 matching bases. Trimming cost V 5 bases and J 7 bases, with 23 bases left between them. This CDR3 contains 16 residues. Germline CDR1 reads KGHDR; CDR2 reads SFDVKD. This CDR3 reads CATSGPRVSGGEEQYF. The DNA for the CDR3 is TGTGCCACCAGTGGCCCCCGCGTAAGTGGGGGCGAGGAGCAGTACTTC.

This clonotype was observed at least ten times. The chain joins TRBV6-1 to TRBJ1-5; TRBD1 aligns across 10 bases. This CDR3 region has 14 residues. V was pared by 6 bases and J by 7 bases, with 6 bases of the junction left unmatched. The germline V gene encodes CDR1 MNHNS and CDR2 SASEGT. The CDR3 region is CASSNLDRGQPQHF. DNA of the CDR3: TGTGCCAGCAGCAACCTGGACAGGGGGCAGCCCCAGCATTTT.

The rearrangement links TRBV19 to TRBJ1-2, with 7 bases that match TRBD1. Germline assignment: CDR1 LNHDA and CDR2 SQIVND (reference sequence). The ends lost 8 bases at V and 0 bases at J; junction bases unmatched: 3. There are 13 residues in the CDR3. Written as DNA, the CDR3 is TGTGCCAGTGGGGGACAGTCTAACTATGGCTACACCTTC. It specifies CASGGQSNYGYTF.

This clonotype was seen ten or more times. The gene calls are TRBV7-8 and TRBJ2-7; 9 bases align to TRBD1. Germline V gene data show CDR1 as SGHVS and CDR2 as FQNEAQ. The V gene end was trimmed by 0 bases and the J gene end by 1 base; junction bases not matched to a gene: 1. The CDR3 covers 15 residues. CDR3 in DNA: TGTGCCAGCAGCTTAGCGGACAGGGGATCCTACGAGCAGTACTTC. Protein sequence: CASSLADRGSYEQYF. The complete variable domain, with remaining parts taken from reference TRBV7-8 and TRBJ2-7, reads GAGVSQSPRYKVAKRGQDVALRCDPISGHVSLFWYQQALGQGPEFLTYFQNEAQLDKSGLPSDRFFAERPEGSVSTLKIQRTQQEDSAVYLCASSLADRGSYEQYFGPGTRLTVT.

CDR3 coding DNA: TGTGCCAGCAGTGCCGATCCAACTAATGAAAAACTGTTTTTT. Translated: CASSADPTNEKLFF. The rearrangement uses TRBV2 and TRBJ1-4; D is ambiguous. Germline loops: CDR1 SNHLY, CDR2 FYNNEI. V was cut by 4 bases and J by 0 bases, with 6 bases left in between. The CDR3 length is 14 residues.

This clonotype was counted only a few times. The rearrangement joins TRBV2 to TRBJ1-1; 7 nucleotides align to TRBD1. In germline, CDR1 is SNHLY, CDR2 FYNNEI. This CDR3 is 13 amino acids long. V lost 6 bases to trimming and J lost 10 bases; unmatched junction nucleotides: 11. The CDR3 nucleotides are TGTGCCAGCAGGGGGACAGTCCCTCGGGCAGCTTTCTTT. Amino acids: CASRGTVPRAAFF.

This clonotype has a count of ten or more. The chain has TRBV10-3 and TRBJ1-2; D is uncertain. The germline V and J ends were trimmed by 6 bases and 1 base, with 18 bases remaining between them. The CDR3 length is 16 residues. Germline CDR1 ENHRY, CDR2 SYGVKD. CDR3 loop: CAIRPGEKEFNYGYTF. DNA for the CDR3: TGTGCCATCAGGCCCGGGGAGAAAGAGTTTAACTATGGCTACACCTTC.

Ten or more counts support this clonotype. The chain links TRBV29-1 to TRBJ2-7; 11 positions match TRBD1. This CDR3 region has 13 residues. The junction had 6 bases not matched to a gene; V was cut back by 8 bases and J by 3 bases. Germline CDR1 is SQVTM and CDR2 is ANQGSEA. CDR3 DNA: TGCAGCACAAGGACAGGGGGCGGCTACGAGCAGTACTTC. Translated, it gives CSTRTGGGYEQYF.

This chain joins TRBV15 and TRBJ1-6, with a tentative D call TRBD1 (6 bases). Looked up from germline, CDR1 is LNHNV and CDR2 is YYDKDF (reference sequence). This CDR3 comprises 15 residues. Trimming left V 8 bases short and J 7 bases short, with 18 bases between. The CDR3 DNA follows: TGTGCCACCTCGCAAGGGGGGGTACGGAATTCACCCCTCCACTTT. This sequence encodes CATSQGGVRNSPLHF. The whole variable domain, filled in from reference TRBV15 and TRBJ1-6, reads DAMVIQNPRYQVTQFGKPVTLSCSQTLNHNVMYWYQQKSSQAPKLLFHYYDKDFNNEADTPDNFQSRRPNTSFCFLDIRSPGLGDTAMYLCATSQGGVRNSPLHFGNGTRLTVT.